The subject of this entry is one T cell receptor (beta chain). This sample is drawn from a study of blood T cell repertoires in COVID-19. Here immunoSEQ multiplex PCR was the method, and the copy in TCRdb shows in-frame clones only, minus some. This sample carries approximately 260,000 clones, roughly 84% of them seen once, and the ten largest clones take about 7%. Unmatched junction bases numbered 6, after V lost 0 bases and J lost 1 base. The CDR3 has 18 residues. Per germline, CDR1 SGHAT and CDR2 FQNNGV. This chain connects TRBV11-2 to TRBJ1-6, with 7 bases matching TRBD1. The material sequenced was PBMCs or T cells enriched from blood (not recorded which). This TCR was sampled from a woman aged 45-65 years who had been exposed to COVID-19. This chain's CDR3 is CASSLDHRGRSYNSPLHF. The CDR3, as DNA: TGTGCCAGCAGCTTAGATCACAGGGGCAGGTCCTATAATTCACCCCTCCACTTT. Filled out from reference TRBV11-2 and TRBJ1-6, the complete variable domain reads EAGVAQSPRYKIIEKRQSVAFWCNPISGHATLYWYQQILGQGPKLLIQFQNNGVVDDSQLPKDRFSAERLKGVDSTLKIQPAKLEDSAVYLCASSLDHRGRSYNSPLHFGNGTRLTVT.